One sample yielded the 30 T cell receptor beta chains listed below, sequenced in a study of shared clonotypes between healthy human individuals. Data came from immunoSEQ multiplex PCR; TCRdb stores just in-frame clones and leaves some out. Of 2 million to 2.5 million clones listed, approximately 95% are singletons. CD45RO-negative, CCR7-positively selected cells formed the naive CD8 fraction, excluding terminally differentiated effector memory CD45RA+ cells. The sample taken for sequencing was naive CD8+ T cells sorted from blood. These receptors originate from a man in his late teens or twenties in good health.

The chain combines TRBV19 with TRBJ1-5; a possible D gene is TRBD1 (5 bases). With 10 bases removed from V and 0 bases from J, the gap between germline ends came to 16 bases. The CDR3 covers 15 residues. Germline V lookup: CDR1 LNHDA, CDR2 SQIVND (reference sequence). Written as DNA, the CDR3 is TGTGCCACCGTCGAGGGGCCCTATAGCAATCAGCCCCAGCATTTT. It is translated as CATVEGPYSNQPQHF.

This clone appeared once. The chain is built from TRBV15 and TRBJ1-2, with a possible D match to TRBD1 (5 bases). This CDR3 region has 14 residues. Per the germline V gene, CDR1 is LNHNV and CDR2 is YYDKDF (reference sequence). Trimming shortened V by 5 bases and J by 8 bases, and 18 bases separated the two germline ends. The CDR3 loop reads CATSSPDTEDGYTF. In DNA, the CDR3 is TGTGCCACCAGCTCCCCGGACACCGAGGACGGCTACACCTTC.

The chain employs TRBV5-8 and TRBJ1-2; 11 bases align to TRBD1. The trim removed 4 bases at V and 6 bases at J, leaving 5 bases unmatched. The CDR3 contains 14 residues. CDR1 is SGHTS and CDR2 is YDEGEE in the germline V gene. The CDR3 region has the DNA TGTGCCAGCAGCCAGAGGACAGGGGGCCATGGCTACACCTTC. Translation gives CASSQRTGGHGYTF.

In DNA form, the CDR3 reads TGCAGCGTTGAATGGACTAGCTCGGTTGGTGATACGCAGTATTTT. This encodes CSVEWTSSVGDTQYF. This chain connects TRBV29-1 to TRBJ2-3; 8 nucleotides align to TRBD2. V was pared by 2 bases and J by 6 bases, with 10 bases of the junction left unmatched. Germline V gene lookup returns CDR1 SQVTM and CDR2 ANQGSEA. CDR3 length: 15 residues.

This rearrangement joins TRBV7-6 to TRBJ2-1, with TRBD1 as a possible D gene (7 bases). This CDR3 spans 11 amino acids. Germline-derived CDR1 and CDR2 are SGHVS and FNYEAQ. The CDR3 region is CVSQGGSEQFF. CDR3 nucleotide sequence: TGTGTTTCTCAGGGGGGCAGTGAGCAGTTCTTC. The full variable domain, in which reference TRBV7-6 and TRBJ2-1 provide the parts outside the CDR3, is GAGVSQSPRYKVTKRGQDVALRCDPISGHVSLYWYRQALGQGPEFLTYFNYEAQQDKSGLPNDRFSAERPEGSISTLTIQRTEQRDSAMYRCVSQGGSEQFFGPGTRLTVL.

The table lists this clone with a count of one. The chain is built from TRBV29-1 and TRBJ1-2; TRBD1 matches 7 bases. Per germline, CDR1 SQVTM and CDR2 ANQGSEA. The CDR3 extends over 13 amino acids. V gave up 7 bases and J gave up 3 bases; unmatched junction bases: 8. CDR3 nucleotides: TGCAGCGCGAGTGGGACAGCTTACTATGGCTACACCTTC. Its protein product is CSASGTAYYGYTF. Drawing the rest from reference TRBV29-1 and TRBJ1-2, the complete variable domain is SAVISQKPSRDICQRGTSLTIQCQVDSQVTMMFWYRQQPGQSLTLIATANQGSEATYESGFVIDKFPISRPNLTFSTLTVSNMSPEDSSIYLCSASGTAYYGYTFGSGTRLTVV.

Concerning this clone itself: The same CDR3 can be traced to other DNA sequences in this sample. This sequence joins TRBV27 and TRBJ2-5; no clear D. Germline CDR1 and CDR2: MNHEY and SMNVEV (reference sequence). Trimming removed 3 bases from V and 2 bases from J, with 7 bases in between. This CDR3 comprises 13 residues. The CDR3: CASSLHFQETQYF. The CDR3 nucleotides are TGTGCCAGCAGTTTGCACTTTCAAGAGACCCAGTACTTC.

The CDR3 region is CASSLVQGAYEQYF. The CDR3 DNA reads TGTGCCAGCAGCCTAGTCCAGGGAGCCTACGAGCAGTACTTC. V and J are TRBV6-5 and TRBJ2-7; D is tentatively TRBD1 or TRBD2 (5 bases each). Germline CDR1 and CDR2: MNHEY and SVGAGI. V lost 6 bases, J lost 2 bases, and 14 bases lay in between. The CDR3 totals 14 residues.

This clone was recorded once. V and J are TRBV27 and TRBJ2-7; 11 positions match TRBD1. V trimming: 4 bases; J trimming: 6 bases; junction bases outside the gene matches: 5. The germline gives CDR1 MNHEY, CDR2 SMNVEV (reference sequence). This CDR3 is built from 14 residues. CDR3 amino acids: CASSWGQGGSEQYF. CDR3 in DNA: TGTGCCAGCAGTTGGGGACAGGGGGGGTCCGAGCAGTACTTC.

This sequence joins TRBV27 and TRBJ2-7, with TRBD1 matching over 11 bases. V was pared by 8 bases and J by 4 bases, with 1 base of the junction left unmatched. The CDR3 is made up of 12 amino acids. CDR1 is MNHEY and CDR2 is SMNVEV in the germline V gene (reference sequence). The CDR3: CASGTGGYEQYF. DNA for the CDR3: TGTGCCAGCGGGACAGGGGGTTACGAGCAGTACTTC.

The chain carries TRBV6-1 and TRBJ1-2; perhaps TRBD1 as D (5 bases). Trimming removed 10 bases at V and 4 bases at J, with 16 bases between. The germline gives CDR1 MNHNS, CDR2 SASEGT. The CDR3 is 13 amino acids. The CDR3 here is CAIPRDGLYGYTF. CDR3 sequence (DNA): TGTGCCATCCCGAGGGACGGCCTCTATGGCTACACCTTC.

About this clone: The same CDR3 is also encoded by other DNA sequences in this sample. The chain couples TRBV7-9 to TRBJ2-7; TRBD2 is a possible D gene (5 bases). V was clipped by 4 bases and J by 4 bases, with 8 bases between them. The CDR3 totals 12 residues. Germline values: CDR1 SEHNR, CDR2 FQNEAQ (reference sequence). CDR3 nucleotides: TGTGCCAGCAGCTCGAGGGATTACGAGCAGTACTTC. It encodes CASSSRDYEQYF. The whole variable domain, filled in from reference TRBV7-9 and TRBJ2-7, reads DTGVSQNPRHKITKRGQNVTFRCDPISEHNRLYWYRQTLGQGPEFLTYFQNEAQLEKSRLLSDRFSAERPKGSFSTLEIQRTEQGDSAMYLCASSSRDYEQYFGPGTRLTVT.

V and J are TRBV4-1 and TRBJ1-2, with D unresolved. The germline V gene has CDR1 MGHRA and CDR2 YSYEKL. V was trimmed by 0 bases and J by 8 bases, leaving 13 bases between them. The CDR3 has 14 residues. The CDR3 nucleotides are TGCGCCAGCAGCCAAGATCCAGGCCCAAGGGGCTACACCTTC. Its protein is CASSQDPGPRGYTF.

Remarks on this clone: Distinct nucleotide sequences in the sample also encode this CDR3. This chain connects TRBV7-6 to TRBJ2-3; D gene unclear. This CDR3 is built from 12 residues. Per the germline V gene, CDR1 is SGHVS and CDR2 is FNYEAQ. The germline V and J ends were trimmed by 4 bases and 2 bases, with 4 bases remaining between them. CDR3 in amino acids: CASSSHTDTQYF. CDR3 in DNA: TGTGCCAGCAGCTCACACACAGATACGCAGTATTTT.

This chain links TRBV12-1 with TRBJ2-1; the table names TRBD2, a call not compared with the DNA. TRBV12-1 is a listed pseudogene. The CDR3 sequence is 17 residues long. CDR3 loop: CASSFLPSGSNVDEQFF. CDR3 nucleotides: TGTGCCAGCAGCTTTTTGCCTAGCGGGAGCAATGTCGATGAGCAGTTCTTC.

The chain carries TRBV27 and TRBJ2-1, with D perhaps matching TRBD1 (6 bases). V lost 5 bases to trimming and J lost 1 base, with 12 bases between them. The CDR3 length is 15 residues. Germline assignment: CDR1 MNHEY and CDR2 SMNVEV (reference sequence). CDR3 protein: CASSRQDASYNEQFF. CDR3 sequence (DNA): TGTGCCAGCAGTCGACAGGACGCGTCCTACAATGAGCAGTTCTTC.

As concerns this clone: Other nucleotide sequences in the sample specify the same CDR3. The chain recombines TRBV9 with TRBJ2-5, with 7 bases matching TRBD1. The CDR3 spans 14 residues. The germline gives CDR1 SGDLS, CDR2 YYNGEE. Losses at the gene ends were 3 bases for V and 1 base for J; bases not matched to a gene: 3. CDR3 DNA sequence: TGTGCCAGCAGCGCCCAGGGGGTCCAAGAGACCCAGTACTTC. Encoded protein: CASSAQGVQETQYF.

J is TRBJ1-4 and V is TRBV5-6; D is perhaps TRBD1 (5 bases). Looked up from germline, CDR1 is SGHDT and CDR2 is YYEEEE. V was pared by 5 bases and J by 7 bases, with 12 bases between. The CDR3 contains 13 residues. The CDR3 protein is CASSYGQGEKLFF. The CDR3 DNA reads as TGTGCCAGCAGTTACGGCCAGGGTGAAAAACTGTTTTTT.

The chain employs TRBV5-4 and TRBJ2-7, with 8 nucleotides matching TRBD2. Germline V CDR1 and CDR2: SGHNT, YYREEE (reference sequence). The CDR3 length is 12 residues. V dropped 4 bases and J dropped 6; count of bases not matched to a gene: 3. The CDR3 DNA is TGTGCCAGCAGCGTCGGGGGGGTCGAGCAGTACTTC. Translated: CASSVGGVEQYF.

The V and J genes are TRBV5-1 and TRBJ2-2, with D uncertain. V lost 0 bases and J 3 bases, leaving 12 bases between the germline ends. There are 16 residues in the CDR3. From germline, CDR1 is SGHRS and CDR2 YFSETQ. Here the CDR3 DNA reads TGCGCCAGCAGCTTGGTGCCCAATCACTACACCGGGGAGCTGTTTTTT. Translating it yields CASSLVPNHYTGELFF.

The CDR3 region has the DNA TGTGCCAGCAGCTTACAGGGGGCGGAAAATGAAAAACTGTTTTTT. Translated, it gives CASSLQGAENEKLFF. J is TRBJ1-4 and V is TRBV9; 9 bases match TRBD1. With V trimmed by 4 bases and J by 5 bases, 6 bases remained unmatched. The CDR3 has 15 residues. Germline V lookup: CDR1 SGDLS, CDR2 YYNGEE.

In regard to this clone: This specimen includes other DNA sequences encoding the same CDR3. DNA of the CDR3: TGTGCCAGTAGTGCTTCGATGAACACTGAAGCTTTCTTT. It encodes CASSASMNTEAFF. V is TRBV19 and J is TRBJ1-1; D not certain. The ends were cut back, 5 bases at V and 0 bases at J, with 7 bases in the middle. CDR1 and CDR2 (germline): LNHDA, SQIVND (reference sequence). The CDR3 is 13 residues long.

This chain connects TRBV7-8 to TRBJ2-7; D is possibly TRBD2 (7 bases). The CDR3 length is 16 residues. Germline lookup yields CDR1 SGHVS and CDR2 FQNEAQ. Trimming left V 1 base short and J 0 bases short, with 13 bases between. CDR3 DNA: TGTGCCAGCAGCTTAGAGGGGGGGACTGCCTCCTACGAGCAGTACTTC. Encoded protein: CASSLEGGTASYEQYF.

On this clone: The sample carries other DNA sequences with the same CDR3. The CDR3 bases are TGTGCCAGCAGCTTAGTGGGGCAAGAGACCCAGTACTTC. Its protein is CASSLVGQETQYF. The chain uses TRBV13 and TRBJ2-5; D unclear. The V and J ends lost 1 base and 2 bases respectively, with 5 bases between them. The germline V gene encodes CDR1 PRHDT and CDR2 FYEKMQ (reference sequence). This CDR3 is built from 13 residues.

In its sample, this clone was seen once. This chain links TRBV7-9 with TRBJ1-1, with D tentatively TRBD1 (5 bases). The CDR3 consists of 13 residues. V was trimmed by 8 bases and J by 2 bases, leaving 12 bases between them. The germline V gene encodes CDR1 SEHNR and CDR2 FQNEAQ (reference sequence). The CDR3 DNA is TGTGCCAGCTATGAGGACATAAACACTGAAGCTTTCTTT. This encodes CASYEDINTEAFF.

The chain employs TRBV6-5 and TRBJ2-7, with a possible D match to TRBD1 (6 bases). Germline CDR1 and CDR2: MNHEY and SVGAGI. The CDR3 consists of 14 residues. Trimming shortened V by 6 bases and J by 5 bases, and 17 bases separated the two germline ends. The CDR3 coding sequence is TGTGCCAGCAGCCCCGTGACAGGCATCCACGAGCAGTACTTC. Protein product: CASSPVTGIHEQYF.

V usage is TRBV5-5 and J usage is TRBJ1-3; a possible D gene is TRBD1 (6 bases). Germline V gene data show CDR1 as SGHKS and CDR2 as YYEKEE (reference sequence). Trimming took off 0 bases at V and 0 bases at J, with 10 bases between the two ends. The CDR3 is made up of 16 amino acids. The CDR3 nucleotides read TGTGCCAGCAGCTTGGTTGGACAGAGCTCTGGAAACACCATATATTTT. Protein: CASSLVGQSSGNTIYF.

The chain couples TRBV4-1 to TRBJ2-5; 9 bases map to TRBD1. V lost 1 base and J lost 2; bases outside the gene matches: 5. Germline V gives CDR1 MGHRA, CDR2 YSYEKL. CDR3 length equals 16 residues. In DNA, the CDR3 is TGCGCCAGCAGCCAAGTAACAGGGGGCCGGCAAGAGACCCAGTACTTC. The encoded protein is CASSQVTGGRQETQYF.

CDR3 nucleotides: TGTGCCATCAGTGGCGGGTCTAGCTCCTACGAGCAGTACTTC. Translating it yields CAISGGSSSYEQYF. V is TRBV10-3 and J is TRBJ2-7, with D possibly matching TRBD2 (5 bases). CDR3 length equals 14 residues. Trimming pared 4 bases from V and 0 bases from J, leaving 10 bases between. The germline V gene encodes CDR1 ENHRY and CDR2 SYGVKD.

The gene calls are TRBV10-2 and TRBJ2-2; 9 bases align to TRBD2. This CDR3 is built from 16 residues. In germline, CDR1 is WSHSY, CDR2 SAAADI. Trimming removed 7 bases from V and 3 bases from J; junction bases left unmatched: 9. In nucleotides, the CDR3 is TGCGCCAGCACCGAGCCGGTAGCGGGGGACACCGGGGAGCTGTTTTTT. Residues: CASTEPVAGDTGELFF.